These 3 T cell receptor beta chains originate from one sample sequenced in a study of T-cell memory formation after mild COVID-19. From the 5' RACE reads, TCRdb called clonotypes with MiXCR, one entry per CDR3 protein. Seen here are 180,000 or so distinct CDR3 sequences, 16% observed once, and the top ten hold about 2%. Sequenced: PBMCs or a T cell subset sorted from them (not recorded which). These receptors came from an adult woman who had mild COVID-19 (a few samples of this study predate the infection). Cell type and time point are not known.

This rearrangement joins TRBV5-1 to TRBJ1-3; no clear D. CDR1 SGHRS and CDR2 YFSETQ come from the germline V gene. V was cut by 4 bases and J by 9 bases, with 17 bases left in between. The CDR3 loop spans 14 amino acids. This chain's CDR3 is CASSLRSEASTIYF. The CDR3 coding sequence is TGCGCCAGCAGCCTCCGGTCTGAGGCCAGCACCATATATTTT.

The chain is built from TRBV5-1 and TRBJ1-2, with 7 bases identical to TRBD1. The CDR3 totals 14 residues. Germline CDR1 and CDR2: SGHRS and YFSETQ. V was clipped by 0 bases and J by 5 bases; unmatched bases: 4. The CDR3 nucleotides are TGCGCCAGCAGCTTGGCGGGACAGCATTATGGCTACACCTTC. Translated: CASSLAGQHYGYTF.

The chain has TRBV30 and TRBJ2-1; D not resolved. V shed 0 bases and J shed 0 bases, with 9 bases lying between them. The CDR3 has 15 amino acids. CDR1 and CDR2 from the germline V gene are GTSNPN and SVGIG (reference sequence). The CDR3 loop is CAWSVGLGSYNEQFF. CDR3 DNA sequence: TGTGCCTGGAGTGTCGGGCTGGGCTCCTACAATGAGCAGTTCTTC.